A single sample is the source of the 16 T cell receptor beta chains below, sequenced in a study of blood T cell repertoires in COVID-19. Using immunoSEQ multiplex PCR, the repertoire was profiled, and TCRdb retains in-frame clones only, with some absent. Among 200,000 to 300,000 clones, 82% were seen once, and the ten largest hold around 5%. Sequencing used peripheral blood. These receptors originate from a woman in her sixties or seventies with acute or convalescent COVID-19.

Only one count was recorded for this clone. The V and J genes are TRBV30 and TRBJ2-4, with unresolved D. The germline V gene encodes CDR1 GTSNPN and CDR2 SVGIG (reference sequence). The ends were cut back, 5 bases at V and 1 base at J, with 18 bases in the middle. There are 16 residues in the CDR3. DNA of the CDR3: TGTGCCTGGCAACCGCTACTAAATGTGGCCAAAAACATTCAGTACTTC. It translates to CAWQPLLNVAKNIQYF.

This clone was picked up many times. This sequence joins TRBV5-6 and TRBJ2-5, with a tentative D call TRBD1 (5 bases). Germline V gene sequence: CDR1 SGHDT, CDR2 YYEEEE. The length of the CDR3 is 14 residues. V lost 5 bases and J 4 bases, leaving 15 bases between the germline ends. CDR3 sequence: CASRVTDRGETQYF. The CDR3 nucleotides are TGTGCCAGCAGGGTGACAGACAGAGGAGAGACCCAGTACTTC.

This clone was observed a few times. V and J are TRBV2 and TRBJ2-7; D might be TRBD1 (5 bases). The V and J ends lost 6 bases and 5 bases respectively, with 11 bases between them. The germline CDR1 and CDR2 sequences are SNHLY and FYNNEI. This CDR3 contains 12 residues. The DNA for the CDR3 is TGTGCCAGCAGGGGGCAGGGCCACGAGCAGTACTTC. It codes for CASRGQGHEQYF.

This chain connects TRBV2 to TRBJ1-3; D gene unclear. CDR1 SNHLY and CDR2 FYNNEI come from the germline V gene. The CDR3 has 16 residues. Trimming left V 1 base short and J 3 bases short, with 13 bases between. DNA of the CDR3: TGTGCCAGCAGTGAAGTCGGAGGGCTCATTGGAAACACCATATATTTT. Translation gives CASSEVGGLIGNTIYF.

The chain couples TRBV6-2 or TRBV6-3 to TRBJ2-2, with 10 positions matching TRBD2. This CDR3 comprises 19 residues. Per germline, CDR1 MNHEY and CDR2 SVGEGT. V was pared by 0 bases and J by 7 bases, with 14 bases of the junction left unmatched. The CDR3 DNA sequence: TGTGCCAGCAGTTACTCGACGACGGCTAGCGGGGGTTATGGCGGGGAGCTGTTTTTT. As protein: CASSYSTTASGGYGGELFF.

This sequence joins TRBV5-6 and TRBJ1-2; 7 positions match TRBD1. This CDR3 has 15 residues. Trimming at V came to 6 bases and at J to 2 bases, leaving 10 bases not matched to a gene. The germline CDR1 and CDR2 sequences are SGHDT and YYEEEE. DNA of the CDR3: TGTGCCAGCAACTACCGGGACAGACAAAACTATGGCTACACCTTC. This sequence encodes CASNYRDRQNYGYTF.

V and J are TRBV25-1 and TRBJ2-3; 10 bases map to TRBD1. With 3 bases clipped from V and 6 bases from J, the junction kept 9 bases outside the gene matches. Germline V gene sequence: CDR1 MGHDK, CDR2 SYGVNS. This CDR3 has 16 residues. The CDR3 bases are TGTGCCAGCAGTGACCCGGGGACAGGGGCAAAGGATACGCAGTATTTT. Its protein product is CASSDPGTGAKDTQYF.

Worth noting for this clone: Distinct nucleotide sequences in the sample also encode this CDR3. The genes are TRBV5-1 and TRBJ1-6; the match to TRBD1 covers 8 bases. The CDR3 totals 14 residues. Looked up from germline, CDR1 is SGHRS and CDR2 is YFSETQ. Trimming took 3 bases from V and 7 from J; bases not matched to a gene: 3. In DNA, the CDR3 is TGCGCCAGCAGCTCAGGACAGGGAAATTCACCCCTCCACTTT. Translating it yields CASSSGQGNSPLHF.

CDR3 nucleotides: TGTGCCAGCAGTTTGACAGGGGGCGGCCTGTCCTACACCTTC. It codes for CASSLTGGGLSYTF. The chain links TRBV28 to TRBJ1-2; 10 bases line up with TRBD1. The V gene's germline CDR1 is MDHEN and CDR2 SYDVKM. This CDR3 is 14 amino acids long. V shed 3 bases and J 10 bases; nucleotides not matched to a gene: 8.

Written as DNA, the CDR3 is TGTGCCAGCAGCTTAGATATTAGTCCCACCGGGGAGCTGTTTTTT. Amino acid sequence: CASSLDISPTGELFF. The chain links TRBV11-2 to TRBJ2-2; no clear D gene. The V end was cut by 0 bases, the J end by 4 bases, with 9 bases between. The CDR3 extends over 15 amino acids. Germline V gene sequence: CDR1 SGHAT, CDR2 FQNNGV.

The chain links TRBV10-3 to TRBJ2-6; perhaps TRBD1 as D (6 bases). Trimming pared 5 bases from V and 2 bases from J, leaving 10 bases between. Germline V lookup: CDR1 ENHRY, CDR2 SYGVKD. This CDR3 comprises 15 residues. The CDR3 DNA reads TGTGCCATCAGTCAGGGGCTGGCTGGGGCCAACGTCCTGACTTTC. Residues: CAISQGLAGANVLTF.

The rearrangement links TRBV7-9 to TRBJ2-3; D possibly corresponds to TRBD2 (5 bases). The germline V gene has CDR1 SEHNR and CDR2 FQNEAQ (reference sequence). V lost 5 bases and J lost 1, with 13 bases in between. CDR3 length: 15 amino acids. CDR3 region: CASSPWKRRTDTQYF. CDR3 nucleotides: TGTGCCAGCAGCCCTTGGAAGCGGCGCACAGATACGCAGTATTTT.

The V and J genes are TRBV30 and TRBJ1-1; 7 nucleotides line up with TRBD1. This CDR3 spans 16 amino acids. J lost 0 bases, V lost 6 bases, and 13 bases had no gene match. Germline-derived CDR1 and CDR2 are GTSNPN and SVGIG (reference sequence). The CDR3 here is CACNLRGMWMNTEAFF. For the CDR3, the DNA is TGTGCCTGTAACCTCAGGGGGATGTGGATGAACACTGAAGCTTTCTTT.

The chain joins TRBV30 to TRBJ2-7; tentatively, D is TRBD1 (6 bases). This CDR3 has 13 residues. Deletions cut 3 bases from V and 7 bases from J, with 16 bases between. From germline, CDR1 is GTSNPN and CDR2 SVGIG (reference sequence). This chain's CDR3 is CAWSRQGRSEQYF. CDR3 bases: TGTGCCTGGAGCCGGCAGGGGCGAAGTGAGCAGTACTTC.

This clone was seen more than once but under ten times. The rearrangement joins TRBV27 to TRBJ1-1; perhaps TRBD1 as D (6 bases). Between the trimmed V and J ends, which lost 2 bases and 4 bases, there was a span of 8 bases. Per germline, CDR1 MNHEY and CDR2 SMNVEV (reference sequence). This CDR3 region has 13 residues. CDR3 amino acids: CASSLSRGTEAFF. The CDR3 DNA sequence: TGTGCCAGCAGTTTAAGCAGGGGCACTGAAGCTTTCTTT.

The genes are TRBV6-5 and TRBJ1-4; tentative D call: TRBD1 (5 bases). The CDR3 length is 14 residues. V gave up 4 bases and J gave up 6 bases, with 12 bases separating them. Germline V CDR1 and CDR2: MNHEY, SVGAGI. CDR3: CASSSVFRDEKLFF. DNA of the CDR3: TGTGCCAGCAGTTCAGTATTCAGGGATGAAAAACTGTTTTTT.